This T cell receptor (beta chain) stems from a study of blood T cell repertoires in COVID-19. Study context: COVID-19 samples from acute and convalescent phases originated in the United States, Italy and Spain.

In the study's own analysis: Amplification of reference gene primers provided the estimated nucleated cell counts. Only in-frame clones appear in the TCRdb table, and some are missing; sequencing was by immunoSEQ multiplex PCR. V and J calls and clone size follow that table, whereas D and trimming were derived from the DNA. The sample holds some 260,000 clones; roughly 89% are singletons and the top ten take approximately 9.5%. Participant age was roughly 18 to 95 years, and participants resided in approximately 25 US areas. Losses at the gene ends were 3 bases for V and 6 bases for J; bases not matched to a gene: 13. The CDR3 is 16 amino acids. CDR1 and CDR2 (germline): DFQATT, SNEGSKA (reference sequence).

Sequenced material: PBMCs or T cells enriched from blood (not recorded which). The origin of this receptor is a middle-aged man who had recovered from COVID-19. J is TRBJ2-1 and V is TRBV20-1; 8 bases are shared with TRBD2. The CDR3 spells CSASGQSGRGVNEQFF. The CDR3 DNA sequence: TGCAGTGCTAGTGGTCAAAGCGGGAGAGGCGTCAATGAGCAGTTCTTC.